Shown below are 31 T cell receptor beta chains from a single sample sequenced in a study of T cell responses to AZD1222 COVID-19 vaccine. The assay was immunoSEQ multiplex PCR, and TCRdb's table has in-frame clones only and misses some. The sample has more than 85,000 clones, roughly 89% seen once. The specimen comprised peripheral blood, sampled 28 days after the second AZD1222 dose. These receptors were collected from an adult who received the AZD1222 COVID-19 vaccine.

This chain connects TRBV28 to TRBJ2-1, with 9 bases aligning to TRBD1. The CDR3 covers 15 residues. CDR1 and CDR2 (germline): MDHEN, SYDVKM. The junction had 6 bases not matched to a gene; V was cut back by 2 bases and J by 7 bases. In nucleotides, the CDR3 is TGTGCCAGCAGTTTACTCCTGACAGGGGGGAATGAGCAGTTCTTC. Amino acids: CASSLLLTGGNEQFF.

The genes are TRBV4-1 and TRBJ2-1; 11 bases map to TRBD2. The CDR3 contains 15 residues. Trimming removed 4 bases from V and 5 bases from J; junction bases left unmatched: 4. Looked up from germline, CDR1 is MGHRA and CDR2 is YSYEKL. The CDR3 here is CASSLTSGGNNEQFF. The CDR3 DNA follows: TGCGCCAGCAGCCTTACTAGCGGGGGCAACAATGAGCAGTTCTTC.

The rearrangement uses TRBV5-1 and TRBJ2-7; D is ambiguous. V shed 4 bases and J shed 3 bases, with 14 bases lying between them. Germline V gene data show CDR1 as SGHRS and CDR2 as YFSETQ. The CDR3 totals 14 residues. The CDR3 protein is CASSLDRSSYEQYF. In DNA form, the CDR3 reads TGCGCCAGCAGCCTTGATCGAAGTAGCTACGAGCAGTACTTC.

The rearrangement links TRBV3-1 (or the pseudogene TRBV3-2) to TRBJ2-2, with D perhaps given as TRBD1 or TRBD2 (6 bases each). CDR3 length: 14 residues. Germline-derived CDR1 and CDR2 are LGHDT and YNNKEL (reference sequence). Trimming took off 3 bases at V and 6 bases at J, with 11 bases between the two ends. CDR3 region: CASSHRGPPGELFF. CDR3 DNA sequence: TGTGCCAGCAGCCACCGGGGGCCCCCCGGGGAGCTGTTTTTT.

The chain carries TRBV28 and TRBJ1-2; no firm D call. V was pared by 8 bases and J by 2 bases, with 6 bases between. Per germline, CDR1 MDHEN and CDR2 SYDVKM. The CDR3 is 11 amino acids. DNA of the CDR3: TGTGCCAGCGGAGCCAACTATGGCTACACCTTC. Protein sequence: CASGANYGYTF.

The CDR3 nucleotides read TGTGCCAGCAGTTTTTCGGATACGCAGTATTTT. This codes for CASSFSDTQYF. The J gene is TRBJ2-3, the V gene TRBV12-3 or TRBV12-4, with D hard to call. Trimming took off 3 bases at V and 6 bases at J, with 4 bases between the two ends. There are 11 residues in the CDR3.

This chain connects TRBV7-9 to TRBJ2-1; 8 bases align to TRBD2. Germline lookup yields CDR1 SEHNR and CDR2 FQNEAQ (reference sequence). The CDR3 is made up of 16 amino acids. With V trimmed by 1 base and J by 2 bases, 4 bases remained unmatched. The chain's CDR3 is CASSLGGGRTYNEQFF. CDR3 nucleotide sequence: TGTGCCAGCAGCTTAGGGGGCGGGAGGACCTACAATGAGCAGTTCTTC.

The rearrangement links TRBV10-3 to TRBJ2-1; the D gene could be TRBD1 or TRBD2 (6 bases each). Germline V lookup: CDR1 ENHRY, CDR2 SYGVKD. The CDR3 sequence is 17 residues long. Trimming pared 2 bases from V and 5 bases from J, leaving 19 bases between. In DNA, the CDR3 is TGTGCCATCAGTGAGGGACAGCGGGTCGCCGGGAACAATGAGCAGTTCTTC. The encoded protein is CAISEGQRVAGNNEQFF.

The chain couples TRBV15 to TRBJ2-2; 9 positions agree with TRBD1. With 3 bases clipped from V and 1 base from J, the junction kept 0 bases outside the gene matches. In germline, CDR1 is LNHNV, CDR2 YYDKDF (reference sequence). CDR3 length: 15 amino acids. The CDR3 here is CATSRDRGNTGELFF. The DNA for the CDR3 is TGTGCCACCAGCAGGGACAGGGGGAACACCGGGGAGCTGTTTTTT. Together with reference TRBV15 and TRBJ2-2, the CDR3 gives the full variable domain: DAMVIQNPRYQVTQFGKPVTLSCSQTLNHNVMYWYQQKSSQAPKLLFHYYDKDFNNEADTPDNFQSRRPNTSFCFLDIRSPGLGDTAMYLCATSRDRGNTGELFFGEGSRLTVL.

This sequence joins TRBV24-1 and TRBJ2-7; 9 bases fit TRBD1. Germline-derived CDR1 and CDR2 are KGHDR and SFDVKD. This CDR3 has 16 residues. Trimming cost V 6 bases and J 4 bases; bases outside gene matches: 12. The CDR3 spells CATSIGLTGGRYEQYF. CDR3 coding DNA: TGTGCCACCAGTATCGGTCTAACAGGGGGCAGGTACGAGCAGTACTTC.

The chain is built from TRBV9 and TRBJ2-7; 10 positions match TRBD2. Germline trimming cut 4 bases from V and 5 bases from J; bases unmatched to any gene: 12. CDR3 length equals 16 residues. Germline CDR1 reads SGDLS; CDR2 reads YYNGEE. The CDR3 spells CASSYQSGRALNEQYF. CDR3 in DNA: TGTGCCAGCAGCTACCAAAGCGGGAGGGCCCTCAACGAGCAGTACTTC.

The V and J genes are TRBV7-2 and TRBJ1-1; the D gene is possibly TRBD1 (6 bases). Per germline, CDR1 SGHTA and CDR2 FQGNSA. The CDR3 sequence is 14 residues long. Trimming removed 4 bases from V and 5 bases from J, with 14 bases in between. CDR3 nucleotides: TGTGCCAGCAGCTCACAGGGAAGAAGGACTGAAGCTTTCTTT. Translating it yields CASSSQGRRTEAFF.

The chain combines TRBV30 with TRBJ2-3; the match to TRBD2 covers 8 bases. The V and J ends lost 1 base and 6 bases, in that order; junction bases with no gene match: 6. This CDR3 has 14 residues. Germline V CDR1 and CDR2: GTSNPN, SVGIG (reference sequence). DNA of the CDR3: TGTGCCTGGAGTGGAGGACTAGCCACGGATACGCAGTATTTT. This gives the protein CAWSGGLATDTQYF.

The rearrangement links TRBV6-1 to TRBJ1-3; D remains ambiguous. The CDR3 covers 15 residues. V was shortened by 1 base and J by 0 bases, with 7 bases between the two germline ends. CDR1 is MNHNS and CDR2 is SASEGT in the germline V gene. Here the CDR3 DNA reads TGTGCCAGCAGTGAAGTCAGTAACTCTGGAAACACCATATATTTT. Its protein product is CASSEVSNSGNTIYF.

This sequence joins TRBV9 and TRBJ2-7, with D possibly matching TRBD2 (6 bases). The CDR3 length is 15 residues. Trimming stripped 0 bases from V and 1 base from J, with 11 bases between. Germline CDR1 and CDR2: SGDLS and YYNGEE. The CDR3 DNA is TGTGCCAGCAGCGTAGGAGCTAGCGTATCCTACGAGCAGTACTTC. Its translation: CASSVGASVSYEQYF.

The chain links TRBV5-8 to TRBJ1-6; the match to TRBD1 covers 11 bases. The junction had 7 bases not matched to a gene; V was cut back by 2 bases and J by 9 bases. CDR3 length equals 16 residues. Germline loops: CDR1 SGHTS, CDR2 YDEGEE. The CDR3 is CASSFGQGAGVSPLHF. CDR3 sequence (DNA): TGTGCCAGCAGCTTCGGACAGGGGGCAGGGGTTTCACCCCTCCACTTT.

The chain has TRBV5-1 and TRBJ1-4; unclear D gene. Per the germline V gene, CDR1 is SGHRS and CDR2 is YFSETQ. The CDR3 runs 13 residues. V was clipped by 0 bases and J by 7 bases, with 7 bases between them. CDR3 region: CASSLERSEKLFF. The CDR3 DNA reads as TGCGCCAGCAGCTTGGAAAGATCTGAAAAACTGTTTTTT.

The rearrangement uses TRBV19 and TRBJ1-4; D remains unclear. CDR1 is LNHDA and CDR2 is SQIVND in the germline V gene (reference sequence). The CDR3 spans 15 residues. V dropped 4 bases and J dropped 1 base, with 10 bases sitting between them. The CDR3 is CASSTPRRTNEKLFF. The CDR3 nucleotides are TGTGCCAGTAGTACCCCCAGGAGAACTAATGAAAAACTGTTTTTT.

The rearrangement joins TRBV5-4 to TRBJ1-2; possibly TRBD1 for D (5 bases). CDR3 length equals 14 residues. The germline CDR1 and CDR2 sequences are SGHNT and YYREEE (reference sequence). Trimming left V 2 bases short and J 4 bases short, with 12 bases between. CDR3 protein: CASSFSTGVYGYTF. DNA for the CDR3: TGTGCCAGCAGCTTTTCAACAGGCGTCTATGGCTACACCTTC.

This chain connects TRBV5-1 to TRBJ2-2, with a weak D call TRBD1 (6 bases). Germline V gene data show CDR1 as SGHRS and CDR2 as YFSETQ. The CDR3 loop spans 16 amino acids. Trimming removed 0 bases at V and 2 bases at J, with 11 bases between. The CDR3 spells CASSLVAGVNTGELFF. As DNA, the CDR3 is TGCGCCAGCAGCTTGGTCGCAGGGGTCAACACCGGGGAGCTGTTTTTT.

The chain employs TRBV5-1 and TRBJ2-2, with 10 positions matching TRBD2. Germline assignment: CDR1 SGHRS and CDR2 YFSETQ. V was clipped by 2 bases and J by 6 bases; unmatched bases: 1. The CDR3 is made up of 14 amino acids. CDR3 in amino acids: CASSLAGGAGELFF. The CDR3 DNA follows: TGCGCCAGCAGCTTAGCGGGAGGGGCCGGGGAGCTGTTTTTT. Looking up the rest from reference TRBV5-1 and TRBJ2-2 gives the full variable domain: KAGVTQTPRYLIKTRGQQVTLSCSPISGHRSVSWYQQTPGQGLQFLFEYFSETQRNKGNFPGRFSGRQFSNSRSEMNVSTLELGDSALYLCASSLAGGAGELFFGEGSRLTVL.

The chain employs TRBV7-9 and TRBJ2-7, with 15 nucleotides matching TRBD2. The CDR3 has 15 amino acids. V was pared by 4 bases and J by 4 bases, with 2 bases of the junction left unmatched. Germline assignment: CDR1 SEHNR and CDR2 FQNEAQ (reference sequence). The CDR3 DNA follows: TGTGCCAGCAGCTCGGGACTAGCGGGAGGTTACGAGCAGTACTTC. It translates to CASSSGLAGGYEQYF.

A few counts support this clone. V usage is TRBV4-2 and J usage is TRBJ2-2; 9 bases line up with TRBD1. V lost 6 bases to trimming and J lost 5 bases; unmatched junction nucleotides: 13. The CDR3 consists of 17 residues. Germline loops: CDR1 LGHNA, CDR2 YNFKEQ. The CDR3, as DNA: TGTGCCAGCAGGCAAACAGGGGGCCCCTATGGAACCGGGGAGCTGTTTTTT. Translation: CASRQTGGPYGTGELFF.

The V call is TRBV7-2, the J call TRBJ1-2, with 7 nucleotides matching TRBD1. V was clipped by 5 bases and J by 4 bases; unmatched bases: 7. The germline V gene encodes CDR1 SGHTA and CDR2 FQGNSA. The CDR3 runs 14 residues. The CDR3 region is CASSPTRDSYGYTF. Written as DNA, the CDR3 is TGTGCCAGCAGCCCTACTAGGGACAGCTATGGCTACACCTTC.

This chain joins TRBV29-1 and TRBJ1-1; D remains unclear. V was cut by 6 bases and J by 6 bases, with 11 bases left in between. CDR3 size: 11 residues. In germline, CDR1 is SQVTM, CDR2 ANQGSEA. The DNA for the CDR3 is TGCAGCGTCAGGCCAGGTGCTGAAGCTTTCTTT. Translation gives CSVRPGAEAFF. Complete variable domain (other parts from reference TRBV29-1 and TRBJ1-1): SAVISQKPSRDICQRGTSLTIQCQVDSQVTMMFWYRQQPGQSLTLIATANQGSEATYESGFVIDKFPISRPNLTFSTLTVSNMSPEDSSIYLCSVRPGAEAFFGQGTRLTVV.

The genes are TRBV5-1 and TRBJ1-1; the D gene is possibly TRBD1 (6 bases). The germline CDR1 and CDR2 sequences are SGHRS and YFSETQ. This CDR3 region has 15 residues. Trimming removed 0 bases at V and 6 bases at J, with 15 bases between. CDR3 sequence (DNA): TGCGCCAGCAGCTTGGGCACAGGGACAAGTCCTGAAGCTTTCTTT. As protein: CASSLGTGTSPEAFF. The full variable domain, completed using reference TRBV5-1 and TRBJ1-1, is KAGVTQTPRYLIKTRGQQVTLSCSPISGHRSVSWYQQTPGQGLQFLFEYFSETQRNKGNFPGRFSGRQFSNSRSEMNVSTLELGDSALYLCASSLGTGTSPEAFFGQGTRLTVV.

The rearrangement links TRBV11-3 to TRBJ2-7; 10 bases are shared with TRBD2. The CDR3 loop spans 15 amino acids. Germline values: CDR1 SGHNT, CDR2 YENEEA. V was pared by 1 base and J by 3 bases, with 3 bases of the junction left unmatched. The CDR3 region is CASSLGTSGIYEQYF. The CDR3 bases are TGTGCCAGCAGCTTAGGAACTAGCGGGATCTACGAGCAGTACTTC.

This sequence joins TRBV6-5 and TRBJ1-4; tentatively, D is TRBD1 (5 bases). This CDR3 spans 15 amino acids. Germline V gene data show CDR1 as MNHEY and CDR2 as SVGAGI. Between the trimmed V and J ends, which lost 5 bases and 8 bases, there was a span of 18 bases. The CDR3, as DNA: TGTGCCAGCAGTCGCGCCGGGGCTTCGGAAGAAAAACTGTTTTTT. Its protein is CASSRAGASEEKLFF.

CDR3 loop: CASSSSGNNEQYF. Here the CDR3 DNA reads TGCGCCAGCAGCTCTAGCGGGAACAACGAGCAGTACTTC. The chain uses TRBV5-1 and TRBJ2-7; 9 positions match TRBD2. J lost 5 bases, V lost 3 bases, and 3 bases had no gene match. Germline V gives CDR1 SGHRS, CDR2 YFSETQ. This CDR3 has 13 residues.

The chain has TRBV3-1 (or the pseudogene TRBV3-2) and TRBJ2-1; possible D gene TRBD2, 6 bases. The CDR3 spans 15 residues. V was clipped by 4 bases and J by 6 bases, with 16 bases between them. Germline CDR1 and CDR2: LGHDT and YNNKEL (reference sequence). For the CDR3, the DNA is TGTGCCAGCAGCCGCGGGATTTTAACTGGCAATGAGCAGTTCTTC. This gives the protein CASSRGILTGNEQFF.

J is TRBJ2-1 and V is TRBV11-3, with 8 bases matching TRBD1. Unmatched junction bases numbered 8, after V lost 5 bases and J lost 5 bases. The CDR3 totals 15 residues. In germline, CDR1 is SGHNT, CDR2 YENEEA. The chain's CDR3 is CASSTTGATNNEQFF. CDR3 DNA: TGTGCCAGCAGCACGACAGGGGCTACGAACAATGAGCAGTTCTTC.